This T cell receptor beta chain was documented in a study of blood T cell repertoires in COVID-19. Study overall: The study drew acute and convalescent COVID-19 samples from the United States, Italy and Spain. Nucleic acid was either cDNA or gDNA, and it came from T cells, B-cell-depleted T cells, or PBMCs.

V lost 4 bases to trimming and J lost 8 bases, with 11 bases between them. The CDR3 spans 12 residues. This clone was observed a handful of times. Assay: immunoSEQ multiplex PCR; the TCRdb copy retains only in-frame clones and omits some. The sample holds tens of thousands of clones, about 95% seen once. This receptor was taken from a human donor with active COVID-19. The donor label of this sample is uncertain. The sample taken for sequencing was peripheral blood. The chain recombines TRBV12-3 or TRBV12-4 with TRBJ1-2, with D unresolved. CDR3 amino acids: CASSSGPSGYTF. The DNA of the CDR3 is TGTGCCAGCAGTTCAGGCCCTTCCGGCTACACCTTC.